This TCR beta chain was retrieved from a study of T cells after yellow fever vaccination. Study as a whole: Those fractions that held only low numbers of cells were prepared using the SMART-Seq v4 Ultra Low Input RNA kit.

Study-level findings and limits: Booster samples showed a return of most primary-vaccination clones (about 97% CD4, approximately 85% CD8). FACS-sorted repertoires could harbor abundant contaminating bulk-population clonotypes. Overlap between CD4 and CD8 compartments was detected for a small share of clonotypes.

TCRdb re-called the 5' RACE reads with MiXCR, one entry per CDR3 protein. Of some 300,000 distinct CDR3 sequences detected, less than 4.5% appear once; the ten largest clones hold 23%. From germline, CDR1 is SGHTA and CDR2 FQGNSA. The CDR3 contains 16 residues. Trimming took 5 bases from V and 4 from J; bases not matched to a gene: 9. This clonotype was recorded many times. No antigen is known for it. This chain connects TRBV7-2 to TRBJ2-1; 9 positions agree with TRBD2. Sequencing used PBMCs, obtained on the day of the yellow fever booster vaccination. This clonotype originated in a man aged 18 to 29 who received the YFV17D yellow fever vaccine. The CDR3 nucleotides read TGTGCCAGCAGCCCCCCCGGGACTAGCCGTTACAATGAGCAGTTCTTC. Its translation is CASSPPGTSRYNEQFF.